This passage covers 25 T cell receptor beta chains from one sample sequenced in a study of cytomegalovirus exposure and HLA in healthy donors. Using immunoSEQ multiplex PCR, the repertoire was profiled, and TCRdb retains in-frame clones only, with some absent. The data hold more than 150,000 clones, with 80% to 85% observed a single time. Sequencing was performed on PBMCs. The source is a woman between 18 and 29 years old in good health and CMV-seropositive.

This clone was detected only a few times. The chain recombines TRBV21-1 with TRBJ2-3; the table assigns TRBD2, which was not confirmed against the DNA. TRBV21-1 is designated a pseudogene. CDR3 size: 16 residues. The CDR3 region has the DNA TGTGCCAGCAGCCTCGGCGGCTACCATTTGAGGGATACGCAGTATTTT. Its protein is CASSLGGYHLRDTQYF.

This clone occurred a few times. This chain joins TRBV4-1 and TRBJ1-3; TRBD1 matches 10 bases. The CDR3 contains 15 residues. Germline V CDR1 and CDR2: MGHRA, YSYEKL. V shed 4 bases and J 7 bases; nucleotides not matched to a gene: 7. This CDR3 reads CASSRPTGGKNTIYF. The CDR3, as DNA: TGCGCCAGCAGCCGGCCGACAGGGGGCAAGAACACCATATATTTT.

This chain links TRBV19 with TRBJ1-1; D remains ambiguous. The CDR3 length is 13 residues. Trimming cost V 5 bases and J 4 bases, with 11 bases left between them. The germline V gene has CDR1 LNHDA and CDR2 SQIVND (reference sequence). CDR3 amino acids: CASSEGWPTEAFF. CDR3 DNA sequence: TGTGCCAGTAGTGAGGGATGGCCCACTGAAGCTTTCTTT. Together with reference TRBV19 and TRBJ1-1, the CDR3 gives the full variable domain: DGGITQSPKYLFRKEGQNVTLSCEQNLNHDAMYWYRQDPGQGLRLIYYSQIVNDFQKGDIAEGYSVSREKKESFPLTVTSAQKNPTAFYLCASSEGWPTEAFFGQGTRLTVV.

This rearrangement joins TRBV6-1 to TRBJ1-1, with no clear D. CDR3 size: 13 residues. Trimming took 2 bases from V and 5 from J, leaving 9 bases between them. Germline V lookup: CDR1 MNHNS, CDR2 SASEGT. This CDR3 reads CASSELAETEAFF. The CDR3 nucleotides read TGTGCCAGCAGTGAATTGGCAGAAACTGAAGCTTTCTTT.

Ten or more counts support this clone. V is TRBV27 and J is TRBJ1-5; D perhaps matches TRBD1 (5 bases). This CDR3 contains 13 residues. Trimming removed 5 bases at V and 6 bases at J, with 11 bases between. Germline-derived CDR1 and CDR2 are MNHEY and SMNVEV (reference sequence). CDR3: CASSPGFGQPQHF. The CDR3 DNA reads TGTGCCAGCAGTCCAGGGTTTGGTCAGCCCCAGCATTTT.

The chain is built from TRBV6-1 and TRBJ2-1; 14 bases are shared with TRBD2. Germline CDR1 MNHNS, CDR2 SASEGT. The J segment lost 3 bases and the V segment lost 2 bases, leaving 12 bases of the junction unmatched. The CDR3 is made up of 20 amino acids. CDR3 sequence: CASSELPGLAGAILYNEQFF. DNA of the CDR3: TGTGCCAGCAGTGAACTGCCGGGACTAGCGGGGGCCATCCTCTACAATGAGCAGTTCTTC.

This clone was counted between two and nine times. The chain combines TRBV7-3 with TRBJ1-1, with D possibly being TRBD1 (5 bases). This CDR3 has 14 residues. Germline V lookup: CDR1 SGHTA, CDR2 FQGTGA. V shed 7 bases and J shed 5 bases, with 17 bases lying between them. CDR3 nucleotides: TGTGCCAGCACCTCTGGGGCCTTTCGGACTGAAGCTTTCTTT. The encoded protein is CASTSGAFRTEAFF. Drawing the rest from reference TRBV7-3 and TRBJ1-1, the complete variable domain is GAGVSQTPSNKVTEKGKYVELRCDPISGHTALYWYRQSLGQGPEFLIYFQGTGAADDSGLPNDRFFAVRPEGSVSTLKIQRTERGDSAVYLCASTSGAFRTEAFFGQGTRLTVV.

The CDR3 loop is CASSDPRQVGVTDTQYF. Here the CDR3 DNA reads TGTGCCAGCAGTGATCCCCGCCAGGTAGGGGTCACAGATACGCAGTATTTT. The V call is TRBV2, the J call TRBJ2-3; tentative D call: TRBD1 (5 bases). This CDR3 spans 17 amino acids. Germline V CDR1 and CDR2: SNHLY, FYNNEI. Trimming left V 3 bases short and J 2 bases short, with 18 bases between.

This clone is a singleton in its sample. The chain links TRBV7-8 to TRBJ2-3; TRBD2 agrees at 12 bases. The CDR3 sequence is 18 residues long. V was clipped by 5 bases and J by 5 bases; unmatched bases: 14. Germline CDR1 reads SGHVS; CDR2 reads FQNEAQ. The CDR3 region has the DNA TGTGCCAGCAGCGATCTTAAACTAGCGGGGGGCTCTGGAGATACGCAGTATTTT. It encodes CASSDLKLAGGSGDTQYF. Variable domain in full (rest from reference TRBV7-8 and TRBJ2-3): GAGVSQSPRYKVAKRGQDVALRCDPISGHVSLFWYQQALGQGPEFLTYFQNEAQLDKSGLPSDRFFAERPEGSVSTLKIQRTQQEDSAVYLCASSDLKLAGGSGDTQYFGPGTRLTVL.

This sequence joins TRBV6-1 and TRBJ1-5; D remains ambiguous. V lost 3 bases and J 0 bases, leaving 3 bases between the germline ends. Per germline, CDR1 MNHNS and CDR2 SASEGT. The CDR3 covers 13 residues. The CDR3 is CASSEYSNQPQHF. CDR3 bases: TGTGCCAGCAGTGAGTATAGCAATCAGCCCCAGCATTTT.

This sequence joins TRBV5-1 and TRBJ2-7, with D perhaps matching TRBD2 (6 bases). Trimming took off 4 bases at V and 3 bases at J, with 14 bases between the two ends. This CDR3 is built from 14 residues. CDR1 and CDR2 from the germline V gene are SGHRS and YFSETQ. The CDR3 DNA reads as TGCGCCAGCAGCCCCGCGGGACGGATCTACGAGCAGTACTTC. This gives the protein CASSPAGRIYEQYF.

This clone was counted a few times. The CDR3 DNA is TGCGCCAGCAGCCGAGACAGGGCGGACGAGCAGTACTTC. Translated: CASSRDRADEQYF. The chain uses TRBV5-1 and TRBJ2-7; 7 positions match TRBD1. Germline V lookup: CDR1 SGHRS, CDR2 YFSETQ. The CDR3 is made up of 13 amino acids. The V segment lost 4 bases and the J segment 5 bases; nucleotides outside the gene matches: 6.

The V call is TRBV5-8, the J call TRBJ2-2, with D uncertain. The CDR3 is 14 residues long. V lost 8 bases, J lost 6 bases, and 17 bases lay in between. Germline V CDR1 and CDR2: SGHTS, YDEGEE. CDR3 DNA sequence: TGTGCCAGTTTTAAGAACGGGTACCCCGGGGAGCTGTTTTTT. Amino acids: CASFKNGYPGELFF. Full variable domain (outside the CDR3, taken from reference TRBV5-8 and TRBJ2-2): EAGVTQSPTHLIKTRGQQATLRCSPISGHTSVYWYQQALGLGLQFLLWYDEGEERNRGNFPPRFSGRQFPNYSSELNVNALELEDSALYLCASFKNGYPGELFFGEGSRLTVL.

This rearrangement joins TRBV6-1 to TRBJ1-2; 8 nucleotides align to TRBD1. The CDR3 consists of 13 residues. From germline, CDR1 is MNHNS and CDR2 SASEGT. The CDR3 DNA reads as TGTGCAGATAGGGGGACAGGCATGTATGGCTACACCTTC. This translates into CADRGTGMYGYTF.

This chain connects TRBV7-2 to TRBJ2-5; no reliable D call. The germline V and J ends were trimmed by 0 bases and 9 bases, with 11 bases remaining between them. Per germline, CDR1 SGHTA and CDR2 FQGNSA. This CDR3 contains 13 residues. CDR3 sequence reads: CASSLARVSAQYF. The CDR3 DNA reads as TGTGCCAGCAGCTTAGCCCGGGTTTCGGCCCAGTACTTC.

This chain uses TRBV4-1 with TRBJ2-1; 12 bases are shared with TRBD2. The CDR3 is made up of 17 amino acids. CDR1 and CDR2 from the germline V gene are MGHRA and YSYEKL. V lost 1 base, J lost 3 bases, and 4 bases stayed unmatched. The CDR3, as DNA: TGCGCCAGCAGCCAAGGGCTACTAGCGGGGGGCTACAATGAGCAGTTCTTC. Protein: CASSQGLLAGGYNEQFF.

The chain combines TRBV5-1 with TRBJ2-5, with D perhaps TRBD1 (6 bases). The V and J ends lost 4 bases and 1 base respectively, with 14 bases between them. Germline lookup yields CDR1 SGHRS and CDR2 YFSETQ. The CDR3 totals 15 residues. The CDR3 sequence: CASSLQGRTQETQYF. The DNA for the CDR3 is TGCGCCAGCAGCCTTCAGGGGCGCACCCAAGAGACCCAGTACTTC.

The chain uses TRBV9 and TRBJ2-1; a weak D match, TRBD2 (5 bases). Trimming took off 4 bases at V and 8 bases at J, with 13 bases between the two ends. This CDR3 region has 13 residues. Germline V CDR1 and CDR2: SGDLS, YYNGEE. CDR3 coding DNA: TGTGCCAGCAGCTCCCGTTCGGGGTATGAGCAGTTCTTC. Amino acid sequence: CASSSRSGYEQFF.

The V gene is TRBV5-1, the J gene TRBJ1-2; D may be TRBD1 (6 bases). Trimming cost V 0 bases and J 3 bases, with 15 bases left between them. The CDR3 is 16 amino acids. CDR1 SGHRS and CDR2 YFSETQ come from the germline V gene. The CDR3 reads CASSLDRTESYYGYTF. CDR3 bases: TGCGCCAGCAGCTTGGATCGGACAGAAAGTTACTATGGCTACACCTTC.

The V gene is TRBV4-1, the J gene TRBJ1-4, with TRBD1 as a possible D gene (6 bases). The CDR3 consists of 14 residues. The germline V gene has CDR1 MGHRA and CDR2 YSYEKL. Trimming cost V 3 bases and J 5 bases, with 10 bases left between them. In DNA form, the CDR3 reads TGCGCCAGCAGCCACCCCGGACAGAATGAAAAACTGTTTTTT. Translating it yields CASSHPGQNEKLFF.

The chain is built from TRBV19 and TRBJ2-3; 8 positions agree with TRBD1. The V gene end was trimmed by 3 bases and the J gene end by 2 bases; junction bases not matched to a gene: 10. Germline V gene lookup returns CDR1 LNHDA and CDR2 SQIVND (reference sequence). The CDR3 covers 17 residues. This CDR3 reads CASSIARGTGFTDTQYF. In DNA, the CDR3 is TGTGCCAGTAGTATTGCTCGGGGGACAGGTTTCACAGATACGCAGTATTTT.

The CDR3 protein is CASSFGGQDYEQYF. CDR3 bases: TGTGCCAGCAGTTTCGGGGGGCAGGACTACGAGCAGTACTTC. V and J are TRBV6-1 and TRBJ2-7; weak D call: TRBD2 (7 bases). CDR1 and CDR2 (germline): MNHNS, SASEGT. The CDR3 spans 14 residues. V shed 5 bases and J shed 3 bases, with 14 bases lying between them.

J is TRBJ2-2 and V is TRBV18, with 8 bases matching TRBD2. Losses at the gene ends were 6 bases for V and 0 bases for J; bases not matched to a gene: 9. Germline assignment: CDR1 KGHSH and CDR2 LQKENI. The length of the CDR3 is 17 residues. The CDR3 DNA is TGTGCCAGCTCCCCCGGGGAGCGGGGGTCGAACACCGGGGAGCTGTTTTTT. This encodes CASSPGERGSNTGELFF. The whole variable domain, filled in from reference TRBV18 and TRBJ2-2, reads NAGVMQNPRHLVRRRGQEARLRCSPMKGHSHVYWYRQLPEEGLKFMVYLQKENIIDESGMPKERFSAEFPKEGPSILRIQQVVRGDSAAYFCASSPGERGSNTGELFFGEGSRLTVL.

This clone was found many times. The chain is built from TRBV6-5 and TRBJ1-6, with a tentative D call TRBD1 (5 bases). Germline CDR1 and CDR2: MNHEY and SVGAGI. The CDR3 runs to 13 residues. Trimming removed 6 bases at V and 9 bases at J, with 12 bases between. DNA of the CDR3: TGTGCCAGCAGATCAGGGTGGGTTTCACCCCTCCACTTT. It is translated as CASRSGWVSPLHF.

Only a few counts were recorded for this clone. This chain uses TRBV7-2 with TRBJ2-1, with D possibly matching TRBD2 (6 bases). The CDR3 covers 14 residues. The germline V and J ends were trimmed by 4 bases and 5 bases, with 12 bases remaining between them. Per germline, CDR1 SGHTA and CDR2 FQGNSA. The DNA of the CDR3 is TGTGCCAGCAGCTCGCGGCGGGGAAACAATGAGCAGTTCTTC. This sequence encodes CASSSRRGNNEQFF. The variable domain in full, completed from reference TRBV7-2 and TRBJ2-1, reads GAGVSQSPSNKVTEKGKDVELRCDPISGHTALYWYRQSLGQGLEFLIYFQGNSAPDKSGLPSDRFSAERTGGSVSTLTIQRTQQEDSAVYLCASSSRRGNNEQFFGPGTRLTVL.